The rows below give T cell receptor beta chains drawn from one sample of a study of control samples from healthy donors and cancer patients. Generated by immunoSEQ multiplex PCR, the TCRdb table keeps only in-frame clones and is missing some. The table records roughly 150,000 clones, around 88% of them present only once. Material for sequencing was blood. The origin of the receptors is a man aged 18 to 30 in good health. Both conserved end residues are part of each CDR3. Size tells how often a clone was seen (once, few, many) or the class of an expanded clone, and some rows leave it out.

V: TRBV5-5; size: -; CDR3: CASRTSGGAYEQYF
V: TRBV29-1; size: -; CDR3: CSAEKGLNTEAFF
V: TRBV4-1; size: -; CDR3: CASSQAGNQPQHF
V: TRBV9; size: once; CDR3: CASSTAGGNTIYF
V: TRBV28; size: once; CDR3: CASRPRFPSYNEQFF
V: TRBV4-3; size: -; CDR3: CASSQESSLGLAGITDTQYF
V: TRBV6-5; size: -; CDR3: CASSYKGPPSYEQYF
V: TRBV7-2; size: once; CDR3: CASSPTRTGGGGEKLFF
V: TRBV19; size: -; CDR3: CASSTTARNTEAFF
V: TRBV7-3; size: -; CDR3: CASSLGLAGAPGELFF
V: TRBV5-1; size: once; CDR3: CASSQGLAGSYEQYF
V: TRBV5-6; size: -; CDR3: CASRRDRGLSGYTF
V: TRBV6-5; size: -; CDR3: CATTKLGQGESFF
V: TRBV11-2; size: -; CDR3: CASSSGQDSYEQYF
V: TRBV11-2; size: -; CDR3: CASSLGKGYGGANVLTF
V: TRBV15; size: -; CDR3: CATSRAEKTGELFF
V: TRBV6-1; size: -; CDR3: CASSEFFMGTEAFF
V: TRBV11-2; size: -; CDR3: CASSEARHDLNYGYTF
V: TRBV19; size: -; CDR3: CASSRQGNQPQHF
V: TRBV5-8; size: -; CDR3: CASSSLTGLQETQYF
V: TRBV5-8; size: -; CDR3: CASSLDTGWRTDTQYF
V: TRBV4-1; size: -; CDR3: CASSRQENTEAFF
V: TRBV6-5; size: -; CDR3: CASRASGTGELFF
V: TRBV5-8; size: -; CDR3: CASSLPQGATYGYTF
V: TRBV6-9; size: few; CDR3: CASSYSTCTGGYNEQFF
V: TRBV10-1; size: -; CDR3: CASTPGRLDNSPLHF
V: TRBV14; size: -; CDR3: CASSQVTGSNQPQHF
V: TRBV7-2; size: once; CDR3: CASSFTGGGYEQYF
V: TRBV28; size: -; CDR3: CASSFRGRDGYTF
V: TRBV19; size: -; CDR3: CASSRKQVKNTEAFF
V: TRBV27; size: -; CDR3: CASSFLAGGDNEQFF
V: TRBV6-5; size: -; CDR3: CASSNGGNHYEQYF
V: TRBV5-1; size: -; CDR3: CASSLGALRITEAFF
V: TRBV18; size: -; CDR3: CASSLDRNYEQYF
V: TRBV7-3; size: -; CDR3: CASSLKAQGAGELFF
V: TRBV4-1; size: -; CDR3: CASSPQQDRNQPQHF